This T cell receptor (beta chain) was obtained from a study of regulatory T cells in long-lasting Graves disease. Overall study: Patients with new Graves' disease had used antithyroid drugs below 3 months.

Time point of the sample: newly diagnosed GD, antithyroid drugs for less than 3 months. PBMCs provided the RNA from which the TCR library was made. Graves' disease diagnosis relied on American Thyroid Association guidelines. This clonotype was seen a handful of times. Arm-PCR with iRepertoire HTBI primers amplified the CDR3 regions for these TCR beta libraries. TCRdb re-called the multiplex PCR reads with MiXCR, one entry per CDR3 protein. The data show more than 400,000 distinct CDR3 sequences, about 16% seen once. Trimming took 3 bases from V and 9 from J; bases not matched to a gene: 12. The germline CDR1 and CDR2 sequences are DFQATT and SNEGSKA (reference sequence). CDR3 length: 15 residues. The same data also contributed to another study, on T cells in Graves' hyperthyroidism and ophthalmopathy. That investigation notes: Also found in blood were most expanded thyroid clonotypes above 0.001.

The source of this sequence is a woman in her twenties or thirties with Graves disease. The rearrangement uses TRBV20-1 and TRBJ2-7, with 12 nucleotides matching TRBD1. Sequenced here: peripheral blood mononuclear cells (PBMCs), sampled at new diagnosis, from a patient treated with antithyroid drugs. The chain's CDR3 is CSARKTGTGGSGQYF. As DNA, the CDR3 is TGCAGTGCTAGGAAGACCGGGACAGGGGGCTCGGGGCAGTACTTC.